The 32 T cell receptor beta chains given below trace back to one sample, sequenced in a study of CD4 T cell repertoires in COVID-19. Measured with immunoSEQ multiplex PCR; TCRdb has only the in-frame clones, and not every one. The sample records approximately 75,000 clones, under 90% being singletons. Sequencing was performed on CD4+ T cells from peripheral blood, taken after recovery from COVID-19. These receptors originate from a human donor who had COVID-19.

The chain recombines TRBV11-2 with TRBJ1-2; TRBD1 matches at 7 bases. V gave up 4 bases and J gave up 10 bases; unmatched junction bases: 15. CDR1 SGHAT and CDR2 FQNNGV come from the germline V gene. The CDR3 loop spans 15 amino acids. The CDR3, as DNA: TGTGCCAGCAGCTGGGGACAGCGGGTCCCCGATTACTACACCTTC. This encodes CASSWGQRVPDYYTF.

The rearrangement links TRBV9 to TRBJ2-3; TRBD1 or TRBD2 may be the D gene (5 bases each). Germline V gene sequence: CDR1 SGDLS, CDR2 YYNGEE. V lost 0 bases, J lost 5 bases, and 10 bases lay in between. The CDR3 is 14 residues long. The CDR3 DNA sequence: TGTGCCAGCAGCGTAGGGGGGTATGGAGATACGCAGTATTTT. Translating gives CASSVGGYGDTQYF.

The chain joins TRBV24-1 to TRBJ2-3; D remains ambiguous. Trimming stripped 9 bases from V and 2 bases from J, with 14 bases between. CDR3 length equals 14 residues. Germline V lookup: CDR1 KGHDR, CDR2 SFDVKD. As DNA, the CDR3 is TGTGCCACCTCTCCAGGCGGATTCACAGATACGCAGTATTTT. This encodes CATSPGGFTDTQYF.

This chain connects TRBV5-6 to TRBJ2-7; 8 nucleotides match TRBD1. Germline V gene sequence: CDR1 SGHDT, CDR2 YYEEEE. V lost 4 bases and J lost 6; bases outside the gene matches: 3. The CDR3 spans 12 residues. The DNA for the CDR3 is TGTGCCAGCAGCAGTGACAGGGGCGAGCAGTACTTC. This translates into CASSSDRGEQYF.

This clone was found a few times. Here the CDR3 DNA reads TGTGCCAGCAGCCACGAACCAGGTCCTATAGCCAAAAACATTCAGTACTTC. Its protein is CASSHEPGPIAKNIQYF. The rearrangement uses TRBV3-1 (or the pseudogene TRBV3-2) and TRBJ2-4; D remains unclear. The V gene lost 3 bases and the J gene lost 0 bases, with 15 bases spanning the gap. In germline, CDR1 is LGHDT, CDR2 YNNKEL (reference sequence). The CDR3 has 17 amino acids.

V and J are TRBV6-5 and TRBJ2-5; 11 bases line up with TRBD1. The V gene end was trimmed by 6 bases and the J gene end by 4 bases; junction bases not matched to a gene: 4. The CDR3 totals 14 residues. Germline CDR1 reads MNHEY; CDR2 reads SVGAGI. CDR3 sequence (DNA): TGTGCCAGCAGCTGGGGGACAGGGGGAGAGACCCAGTACTTC. Translation gives CASSWGTGGETQYF.

V and J are TRBV30 and TRBJ2-2; TRBD2 aligns across 8 bases. Germline trimming cut 4 bases from V and 0 bases from J; bases unmatched to any gene: 16. Germline CDR1 reads GTSNPN; CDR2 reads SVGIG (reference sequence). There are 19 residues in the CDR3. In DNA, the CDR3 is TGTGCCTGGACCCCCTACGGGGGGGACTTGTTCGCGAACACCGGGGAGCTGTTTTTT. Translated: CAWTPYGGDLFANTGELFF.

The chain is built from TRBV5-4 and TRBJ2-5; no clear D gene. Germline V lookup: CDR1 SGHNT, CDR2 YYREEE (reference sequence). The CDR3 sequence is 13 residues long. Trimming removed 3 bases at V and 5 bases at J, with 11 bases between. As DNA, the CDR3 is TGTGCCAGCAGCTCCCGGTTAGACGAGACCCAGTACTTC. It encodes CASSSRLDETQYF.

This clone was counted a few times. The chain combines TRBV28 with TRBJ2-6; 9 positions agree with TRBD1. The CDR3 has 18 residues. V lost 6 bases and J lost 3; bases outside the gene matches: 12. Germline V gene data show CDR1 as MDHEN and CDR2 as SYDVKM. The CDR3 coding sequence is TGTGCCAGCAGGTCCACCGGGACAGGGACTCATGGGGCCAACGTCCTGACTTTC. Protein: CASRSTGTGTHGANVLTF.

The chain has TRBV6-6 and TRBJ1-1; 11 nucleotides line up with TRBD1. J was trimmed by 2 bases and V by 0 bases; bases with no gene match: 2. Per germline, CDR1 MNHNY and CDR2 SVGAGI (reference sequence). This CDR3 spans 16 amino acids. The DNA of the CDR3 is TGTGCCAGCAGTTACTCTTGGACAGGGGGCAACACTGAAGCTTTCTTT. Protein product: CASSYSWTGGNTEAFF.

This clone was counted between two and nine times. The chain carries TRBV7-9 and TRBJ1-6; D gene ambiguous. This CDR3 comprises 12 residues. The germline gives CDR1 SEHNR, CDR2 FQNEAQ (reference sequence). The germline V and J ends were trimmed by 1 base and 9 bases, with 4 bases remaining between them. CDR3 coding DNA: TGTGCCAGCAGCTTAGAGGGTTCACCCCTCCACTTT. This codes for CASSLEGSPLHF.

V gene TRBV3-1 (or the pseudogene TRBV3-2) combines with J gene TRBJ2-3, with TRBD2 identical over 8 bases. CDR3 size: 15 residues. Germline assignment: CDR1 LGHDT and CDR2 YNNKEL (reference sequence). V shed 6 bases and J 0 bases; nucleotides not matched to a gene: 5. CDR3 sequence: CASSDSGTSTDTQYF. CDR3 DNA sequence: TGTGCCAGCAGTGATAGCGGGACTAGCACAGATACGCAGTATTTT.

The chain recombines TRBV5-1 with TRBJ1-1; D might be TRBD1 (6 bases). The V gene's germline CDR1 is SGHRS and CDR2 YFSETQ. The V and J ends lost 2 bases and 1 base respectively, with 12 bases between them. The CDR3 totals 15 residues. CDR3 amino acids: CASSLGGSGNTEAFF. The CDR3 DNA reads as TGCGCCAGCAGCTTAGGGGGATCGGGGAACACTGAAGCTTTCTTT.

The gene calls are TRBV6-6 and TRBJ2-5; D uncertain. Deletions cut 8 bases from V and 0 bases from J, with 19 bases between. This CDR3 contains 16 residues. Germline V lookup: CDR1 MNHNY, CDR2 SVGAGI (reference sequence). Here the CDR3 reads CASSDPPDGYQETQYF. CDR3 sequence (DNA): TGTGCCAGCTCCGACCCTCCGGACGGGTACCAAGAGACCCAGTACTTC.

This sequence joins TRBV5-1 and TRBJ2-5, with D hard to call. Trimming took 4 bases from V and 0 from J, leaving 13 bases between them. Germline V gives CDR1 SGHRS, CDR2 YFSETQ. This CDR3 spans 15 amino acids. As DNA, the CDR3 is TGCGCCAGCAGCCGATGGAAGGCCAACCAAGAGACCCAGTACTTC. Amino acids: CASSRWKANQETQYF. Based on the CDR3 plus reference TRBV5-1 and TRBJ2-5, the full variable domain is KAGVTQTPRYLIKTRGQQVTLSCSPISGHRSVSWYQQTPGQGLQFLFEYFSETQRNKGNFPGRFSGRQFSNSRSEMNVSTLELGDSALYLCASSRWKANQETQYFGPGTRLLVL.

This clone appeared a single time. This chain links TRBV7-3 with TRBJ2-3, with D unresolved. The V and J ends lost 4 bases and 0 bases respectively, with 11 bases between them. The germline V gene has CDR1 SGHTA and CDR2 FQGTGA. CDR3 size: 15 residues. Written as DNA, the CDR3 is TGTGCCAGCAGCTCCCTACGGGCTAGCACAGATACGCAGTATTTT. This gives the protein CASSSLRASTDTQYF.

The rearrangement joins TRBV6-6 to TRBJ1-6, with no clear D. The CDR3 covers 11 residues. Trimming stripped 5 bases from V and 7 bases from J, with 3 bases between. Germline CDR1 is MNHNY and CDR2 is SVGAGI (reference sequence). As DNA, the CDR3 is TGTGCCAGCAGTACAAATTCACCCCTCCACTTT. It specifies CASSTNSPLHF.

The chain has TRBV6-4 and TRBJ2-2; no definite D call. V gave up 8 bases and J gave up 7 bases, with 17 bases separating them. The CDR3 is made up of 14 amino acids. Germline V lookup: CDR1 MRHNA, CDR2 SNTAGT. For the CDR3, the DNA is TGTGCCAGCCGGACCGCCCCCCGGGTCGGGGAGCTGTTTTTT. It yields the protein CASRTAPRVGELFF.

This clone occurred once. V usage is TRBV6-1 and J usage is TRBJ2-5; D gene unclear. The germline V and J ends were trimmed by 7 bases and 2 bases, with 11 bases remaining between them. CDR1 and CDR2 (germline): MNHNS, SASEGT. The length of the CDR3 is 13 residues. DNA for the CDR3: TGTGCCAGCACCGACGCCAGTCAAGAGACCCAGTACTTC. This encodes CASTDASQETQYF.

This clone came up once. CDR3 coding DNA: TGTGCCAGCAGCCGCGACTTACCTGGAAACACCATATATTTT. Residues: CASSRDLPGNTIYF. This chain links TRBV7-2 with TRBJ1-3; D is unresolved. Per the germline V gene, CDR1 is SGHTA and CDR2 is FQGNSA. This CDR3 is built from 14 residues. V was cut by 5 bases and J by 2 bases, with 10 bases left in between. The full variable domain, in which reference TRBV7-2 and TRBJ1-3 provide the parts outside the CDR3, is GAGVSQSPSNKVTEKGKDVELRCDPISGHTALYWYRQSLGQGLEFLIYFQGNSAPDKSGLPSDRFSAERTGGSVSTLTIQRTQQEDSAVYLCASSRDLPGNTIYFGEGSWLTVV.

The chain carries TRBV7-2 and TRBJ1-6; maybe TRBD1 (6 bases). CDR1 and CDR2 (germline): SGHTA, FQGNSA. Trimming stripped 2 bases from V and 13 bases from J, with 12 bases between. The CDR3 length is 13 residues. CDR3 in amino acids: CASSLRDKAPLHF. DNA of the CDR3: TGTGCCAGCAGCTTACGGGACAAAGCCCCCCTCCACTTT.

The chain employs TRBV24-1 and TRBJ2-3; 8 bases are a match to TRBD2. The CDR3 is made up of 16 amino acids. The germline V gene has CDR1 KGHDR and CDR2 SFDVKD. The junction had 11 bases not matched to a gene; V was cut back by 4 bases and J by 6 bases. For the CDR3, the DNA is TGTGCCACCAGTGACCCCCCAGCGGGAGAAGGGGATACGCAGTATTTT. It is translated as CATSDPPAGEGDTQYF.

This chain joins TRBV19 and TRBJ1-5, with D hard to call. With 5 bases removed from V and 5 bases from J, the gap between germline ends came to 10 bases. The CDR3 is 13 residues long. The germline V gene has CDR1 LNHDA and CDR2 SQIVND (reference sequence). The DNA of the CDR3 is TGTGCCAGTAGTGATAGGACGCATCAGCCCCAGCATTTT. This translates into CASSDRTHQPQHF. The full variable domain, in which reference TRBV19 and TRBJ1-5 provide the parts outside the CDR3, is DGGITQSPKYLFRKEGQNVTLSCEQNLNHDAMYWYRQDPGQGLRLIYYSQIVNDFQKGDIAEGYSVSREKKESFPLTVTSAQKNPTAFYLCASSDRTHQPQHFGDGTRLSIL.

The chain links TRBV28 to TRBJ2-5, with D unclear. The V end lost 2 bases, the J end lost 4 bases, and 8 bases lay between the germline ends. The V gene's germline CDR1 is MDHEN and CDR2 SYDVKM. The CDR3 has 13 amino acids. The CDR3 DNA reads as TGTGCCAGCAGTTTAGGGTTTGCAGAGACCCAGTACTTC. Translation: CASSLGFAETQYF.

This rearrangement joins TRBV28 to TRBJ2-5; perhaps TRBD1 as D (6 bases). The germline V gene encodes CDR1 MDHEN and CDR2 SYDVKM. CDR3 length equals 15 residues. V dropped 5 bases and J dropped 1 base, with 14 bases sitting between them. The CDR3, as DNA: TGTGCCAGCAGTCCATACAGGGAGACCCAAGAGACCCAGTACTTC. Translated: CASSPYRETQETQYF.

This chain links TRBV6-5 with TRBJ2-2, with 8 positions matching TRBD1. This CDR3 has 14 residues. Germline loops: CDR1 MNHEY, CDR2 SVGAGI. Unmatched junction bases numbered 5, after V lost 4 bases and J lost 7 bases. The CDR3 bases are TGTGCCAGCAGTTCAGGGGGCTCGGGCGGGGAGCTGTTTTTT. It is translated as CASSSGGSGGELFF.

This clone came up many times. The chain combines TRBV5-1 with TRBJ2-2; tentative D call: TRBD1 (5 bases). Between the trimmed V and J ends, which lost 4 bases and 0 bases, there was a span of 13 bases. This CDR3 is built from 16 residues. Germline V gene data show CDR1 as SGHRS and CDR2 as YFSETQ. The CDR3, as DNA: TGCGCCAGCAGCACGGACATCATAGCGAACACCGGGGAGCTGTTTTTT. Amino acids: CASSTDIIANTGELFF.

The chain recombines TRBV5-1 with TRBJ2-3, with D tentatively TRBD1 or TRBD2 (5 bases each). The CDR3 runs 14 residues. Germline V CDR1 and CDR2: SGHRS, YFSETQ. Deletions cut 2 bases from V and 3 bases from J, with 10 bases between. CDR3: CASSLLGVTDTQYF. CDR3 coding DNA: TGCGCCAGCAGCTTACTAGGGGTGACAGATACGCAGTATTTT.

This chain joins TRBV5-5 and TRBJ2-7; tentatively, D is TRBD1 or TRBD2 (5 bases each). V lost 6 bases and J lost 0, with 19 bases in between. CDR3 length equals 16 residues. Germline V gene sequence: CDR1 SGHKS, CDR2 YYEKEE (reference sequence). CDR3 bases: TGTGCCAGCACCCTCAGTCCGGGACCGAGCTCCTACGAGCAGTACTTC. Amino acid sequence: CASTLSPGPSSYEQYF.

The chain joins TRBV5-1 to TRBJ2-7; D gene ambiguous. This CDR3 contains 13 residues. CDR1 SGHRS and CDR2 YFSETQ come from the germline V gene. Trimming pared 5 bases from V and 3 bases from J, leaving 12 bases between. The CDR3 DNA reads as TGCGCCAGCAGGTATACAACTTTCTACGAGCAGTACTTC. This sequence encodes CASRYTTFYEQYF.

The J gene is TRBJ1-2, the V gene TRBV12-3 or TRBV12-4; D unclear. CDR3 length equals 13 residues. Trimming took 2 bases from V and 4 from J, leaving 8 bases between them. CDR3 nucleotides: TGTGCCAGCAGTTTACTACCCATCTATGGCTACACCTTC. Its translation is CASSLLPIYGYTF.

The chain carries TRBV29-1 and TRBJ1-3; weak D call: TRBD1 (6 bases). Between the trimmed V and J ends, which lost 5 bases and 4 bases, there was a span of 9 bases. This CDR3 region has 12 residues. Germline V gives CDR1 SQVTM, CDR2 ANQGSEA. CDR3 protein: CSVRTEGNTIYF. The CDR3 DNA sequence: TGCAGCGTTCGGACAGAAGGAAACACCATATATTTT.